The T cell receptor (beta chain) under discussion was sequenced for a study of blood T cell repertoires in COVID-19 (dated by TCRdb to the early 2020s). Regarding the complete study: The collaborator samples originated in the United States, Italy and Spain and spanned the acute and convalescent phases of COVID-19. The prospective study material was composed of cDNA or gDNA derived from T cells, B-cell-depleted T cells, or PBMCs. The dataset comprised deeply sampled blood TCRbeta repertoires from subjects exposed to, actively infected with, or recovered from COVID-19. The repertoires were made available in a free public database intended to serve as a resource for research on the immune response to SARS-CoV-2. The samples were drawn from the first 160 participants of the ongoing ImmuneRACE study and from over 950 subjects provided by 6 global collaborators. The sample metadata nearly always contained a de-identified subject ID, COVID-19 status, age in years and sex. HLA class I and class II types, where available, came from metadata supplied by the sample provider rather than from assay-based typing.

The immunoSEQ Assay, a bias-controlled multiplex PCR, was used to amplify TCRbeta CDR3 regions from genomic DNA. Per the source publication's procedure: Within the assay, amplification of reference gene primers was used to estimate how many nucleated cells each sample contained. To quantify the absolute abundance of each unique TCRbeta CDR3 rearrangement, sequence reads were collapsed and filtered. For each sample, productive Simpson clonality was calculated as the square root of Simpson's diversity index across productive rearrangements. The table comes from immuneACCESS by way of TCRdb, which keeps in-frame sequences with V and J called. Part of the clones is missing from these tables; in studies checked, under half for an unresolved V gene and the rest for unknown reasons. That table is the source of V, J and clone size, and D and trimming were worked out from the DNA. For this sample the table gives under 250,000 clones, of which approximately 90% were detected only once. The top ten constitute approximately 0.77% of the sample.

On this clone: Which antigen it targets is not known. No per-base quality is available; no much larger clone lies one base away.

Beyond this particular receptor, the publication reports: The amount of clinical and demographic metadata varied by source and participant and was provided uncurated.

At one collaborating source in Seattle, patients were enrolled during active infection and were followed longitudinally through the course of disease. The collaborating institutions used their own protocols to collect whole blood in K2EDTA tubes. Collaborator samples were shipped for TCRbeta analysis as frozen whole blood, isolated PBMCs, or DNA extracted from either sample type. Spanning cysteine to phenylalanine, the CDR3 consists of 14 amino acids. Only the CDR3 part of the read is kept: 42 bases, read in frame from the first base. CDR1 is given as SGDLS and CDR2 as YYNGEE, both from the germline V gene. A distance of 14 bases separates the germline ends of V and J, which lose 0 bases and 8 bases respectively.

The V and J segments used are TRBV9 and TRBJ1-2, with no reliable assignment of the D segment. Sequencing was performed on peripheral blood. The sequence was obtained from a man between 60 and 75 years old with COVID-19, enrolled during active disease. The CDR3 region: CASSVGRRGDGYTF. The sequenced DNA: TGTGCCAGCAGCGTAGGGCGACGAGGCGACGGCTACACCTTC. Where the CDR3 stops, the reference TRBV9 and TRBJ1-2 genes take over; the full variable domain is DSGVTQTPKHLITATGQRVTLRCSPRSGDLSVYWYQQSLDQGLQFLIQYYNGEERAKGNILERFSAQQFPDLHSELNLSSLELGDSALYFCASSVGRRGDGYTFGSGTRLTVV.